This TCR beta chain was identified in a study of T cells in women clearing cervical HPV infection. Study in general: Cases: HPV16-related CIN3 or worse on histology, 2 invasive cancers. No precancer developed; the control's incident HPV16 infection cleared within 12 months. Study results and limitations: Controls had more TRBV6-7 (about 0.16%) than cases (about 0.11%). Repertoire richness, not evenness, was significantly elevated in CIN3+ cases versus controls.

Germline lookup yields CDR1 MGHRA and CDR2 YSYEKL. CDR3 length: 15 amino acids. V was trimmed by 2 bases and J by 1 base, leaving 10 bases between them. Remarks on this clone: Its antigen remains unidentified. The CDR3 goes on 3 residues after the read ends, and that part is filled in from the germline J gene.

Clones were read by immunoSEQ multiplex PCR, and TCRdb kept only the in-frame ones, dropping some. Its clone listing holds approximately 31,000 clones. The sequence derives from a woman between 18 and 70 years old with a cervical HPV16 infection that either progressed to CIN3+ or cleared (not recorded which). The chain uses TRBV4-1 and TRBJ2-3, with a tentative D call TRBD1 (7 bases). Sequenced input: blood buffy coat. The CDR3 loop is CASSQQGEGTDTQYF. Incomplete CDR3 DNA: TGCGCCAGCAGCCAACAGGGGGAGGGCACAGATACG.